One sample yielded the 17 T cell receptor beta chains listed below, sequenced in a study of T cell changes during pregnancy in multiple sclerosis. Using immunoSEQ multiplex PCR, the repertoire was profiled, and TCRdb retains in-frame clones only, with some absent. Of some 120,000 clones detected, approximately 93% appear once; the ten largest clones hold roughly 6.2%. Material: peripheral blood, obtained before pregnancy. Source of these receptors: a female donor with multiple sclerosis, enrolled in a pregnancy study.

This clone came up once. V is TRBV19 and J is TRBJ2-2, with D perhaps TRBD1 (6 bases). Per the germline V gene, CDR1 is LNHDA and CDR2 is SQIVND (reference sequence). Trimming pared 4 bases from V and 6 bases from J, leaving 15 bases between. The CDR3 is made up of 15 amino acids. The CDR3 DNA is TGTGCCAGTAGTACCCCCCAGGGGCGCGCCGGGGAGCTGTTTTTT. Protein sequence: CASSTPQGRAGELFF.

The rearrangement joins TRBV5-1 to TRBJ1-2; 8 bases align to TRBD1. Trimming cost V 4 bases and J 3 bases; bases outside gene matches: 5. The germline V gene has CDR1 SGHRS and CDR2 YFSETQ. CDR3 size: 14 residues. The CDR3 region is CASSPGGADYGYTF. CDR3 nucleotides: TGCGCCAGCAGCCCAGGGGGCGCAGACTATGGCTACACCTTC. Full variable domain (remainder filled in from reference TRBV5-1 and TRBJ1-2): KAGVTQTPRYLIKTRGQQVTLSCSPISGHRSVSWYQQTPGQGLQFLFEYFSETQRNKGNFPGRFSGRQFSNSRSEMNVSTLELGDSALYLCASSPGGADYGYTFGSGTRLTVV.

This clone was seen just once. The J gene is TRBJ2-2, the V gene TRBV27, with TRBD2 matching 9 bases. The V gene end was trimmed by 11 bases and the J gene end by 0 bases; junction bases not matched to a gene: 16. CDR1 is MNHEY and CDR2 is SMNVEV in the germline V gene (reference sequence). CDR3 length: 18 amino acids. CDR3 loop: CAGSRNKREASNTGELFF. In nucleotides, the CDR3 is TGTGCCGGGTCCAGAAACAAGCGGGAGGCATCGAACACCGGGGAGCTGTTTTTT.

This chain links TRBV10-3 with TRBJ2-1; 10 bases align to TRBD2. The germline V gene has CDR1 ENHRY and CDR2 SYGVKD. This CDR3 spans 18 amino acids. Unmatched junction bases numbered 9, after V lost 3 bases and J lost 1 base. CDR3 nucleotides: TGTGCCATCAGTGAAAGGAGGGGACTAGCGCCTTCCTACAATGAGCAGTTCTTC. Translating gives CAISERRGLAPSYNEQFF.

The chain combines TRBV6-4 with TRBJ2-2, with TRBD2 matching over 11 bases. Germline trimming cut 6 bases from V and 3 bases from J; bases unmatched to any gene: 6. The CDR3 has 16 amino acids. Germline V gene lookup returns CDR1 MRHNA and CDR2 SNTAGT. The DNA for the CDR3 is TGTGCCAGCAGGGTCGGGACTAGCGGTCACACCGGGGAGCTGTTTTTT. This encodes CASRVGTSGHTGELFF.

The count of this clone is one. The chain carries TRBV2 and TRBJ2-3; 10 bases are shared with TRBD2. J was trimmed by 2 bases and V by 2 bases; bases with no gene match: 7. The germline gives CDR1 SNHLY, CDR2 FYNNEI. The CDR3 covers 17 residues. The CDR3 DNA sequence: TGTGCCAGCAGTGAACGACCTAGCGGGGGTTTCACAGATACGCAGTATTTT. Encoded protein: CASSERPSGGFTDTQYF.

This chain joins TRBV7-3 and TRBJ2-5; possibly TRBD2 for D (6 bases). V was trimmed by 0 bases and J by 3 bases, leaving 11 bases between them. In germline, CDR1 is SGHTA, CDR2 FQGTGA. This CDR3 has 15 amino acids. CDR3 residues: CASSLTSGEEETQYF. Written as DNA, the CDR3 is TGTGCCAGCAGCTTAACTAGCGGCGAGGAAGAGACCCAGTACTTC.

J is TRBJ1-1 and V is TRBV25-1; D gene uncertain. V was pared by 5 bases and J by 3 bases, with 10 bases between. The germline gives CDR1 MGHDK, CDR2 SYGVNS. The CDR3 contains 13 residues. The CDR3 DNA follows: TGTGCCAGCAGTCCCCGACGGGACACTGAAGCTTTCTTT. It is translated as CASSPRRDTEAFF.

The gene calls are TRBV6-1 and TRBJ2-1, with D hard to call. The germline CDR1 and CDR2 sequences are MNHNS and SASEGT. The CDR3 contains 12 residues. V lost 0 bases to trimming and J lost 16 bases, with 13 bases between them. CDR3 in DNA: TGTGCCAGCAGTGAAGCTCCTAGGCCTCATTTCTTC. Amino acids: CASSEAPRPHFF.

This clone showed up just once. The chain employs TRBV19 and TRBJ2-1; D might be TRBD1 (5 bases). Germline V gives CDR1 LNHDA, CDR2 SQIVND (reference sequence). The CDR3 is made up of 15 amino acids. With 0 bases removed from V and 7 bases from J, the gap between germline ends came to 13 bases. In DNA form, the CDR3 reads TGTGCCAGTAGTATAGATCAGGGTTTATGGAATGAGCAGTTCTTC. The encoded protein is CASSIDQGLWNEQFF.

The chain employs TRBV2 and TRBJ1-1, with D uncertain. This CDR3 has 12 amino acids. V lost 5 bases to trimming and J lost 1 base, with 5 bases between them. The germline V gene has CDR1 SNHLY and CDR2 FYNNEI. This chain's CDR3 is CASSPKNTEAFF. The CDR3 DNA reads TGTGCCAGCAGTCCAAAGAACACTGAAGCTTTCTTT.

The J gene is TRBJ2-3, the V gene TRBV5-4, with 13 positions matching TRBD2. CDR1 is SGHNT and CDR2 is YYREEE in the germline V gene (reference sequence). The CDR3 loop spans 16 amino acids. V shed 3 bases, J shed 6 bases, and the junction held 7 bases outside the gene matches. Here the CDR3 DNA reads TGTGCCAGCAGCTCCGGACTAGCGGGAGAATCGGATACGCAGTATTTT. It codes for CASSSGLAGESDTQYF.

V usage is TRBV5-1 and J usage is TRBJ1-1; D is undetermined. CDR1 SGHRS and CDR2 YFSETQ come from the germline V gene. The V and J ends lost 0 bases and 8 bases respectively, with 11 bases between them. This CDR3 has 13 amino acids. The CDR3 protein is CASSLGGPGEAFF. The CDR3 DNA sequence: TGCGCCAGCAGCTTGGGTGGGCCGGGAGAAGCTTTCTTT.

This chain links TRBV30 with TRBJ2-7, with D possibly TRBD1 on 5 matching bases. Germline CDR1 and CDR2: GTSNPN and SVGIG (reference sequence). V was shortened by 1 base and J by 2 bases, with 9 bases between the two germline ends. This CDR3 comprises 13 residues. The CDR3 is CAWSGRDTYEQYF. In DNA, the CDR3 is TGTGCCTGGAGTGGCAGGGATACCTACGAGCAGTACTTC.

CDR3 in amino acids: CASSPGMENEQFF. The CDR3 DNA reads as TGTGCCAGCTCACCCGGGATGGAGAATGAGCAGTTCTTC. The V gene is TRBV18, the J gene TRBJ2-1; D may be TRBD2 (5 bases). The CDR3 sequence is 13 residues long. Germline loops: CDR1 KGHSH, CDR2 LQKENI. V was pared by 3 bases and J by 7 bases, with 10 bases between.

This sequence joins TRBV14 and TRBJ1-2, with D perhaps matching TRBD1 (5 bases). Trimming pared 1 base from V and 8 bases from J, leaving 17 bases between. CDR1 SGHDN and CDR2 FVKESK come from the germline V gene. CDR3 length: 15 residues. This CDR3 reads CASSQGSGVLGGYTF. Here the CDR3 DNA reads TGTGCCAGCAGCCAAGGTTCGGGGGTGTTAGGGGGCTACACCTTC.

The chain employs TRBV9 and TRBJ2-2; D is ambiguous. This CDR3 spans 13 amino acids. The V gene lost 0 bases and the J gene lost 8 bases, with 8 bases spanning the gap. In germline, CDR1 is SGDLS, CDR2 YYNGEE. CDR3 nucleotides: TGTGCCAGCAGCGTAGTAGCCACGGGGGAGCTGTTTTTT. This sequence encodes CASSVVATGELFF.